One sample yielded the 29 T cell receptor beta chains listed below, sequenced in a study of shared clonotypes between healthy human individuals. TCRdb's table, derived via immunoSEQ multiplex PCR, lists solely in-frame clones and lacks some. The data show about 750,000 clones, 80% to 95% seen once. Naive CD8 isolation took CD45RO-negative cells positively selected for CCR7 and excluded terminally differentiated effector memory CD45RA+ cells. Sequenced input: naive CD8+ T cells sorted from blood. Source of these receptors: a man in his thirties or forties in good health.

The chain combines TRBV28 with TRBJ2-5, with D unclear. The CDR3 covers 15 residues. The V end lost 0 bases, the J end lost 2 bases, and 10 bases lay between the germline ends. Germline V lookup: CDR1 MDHEN, CDR2 SYDVKM. The CDR3, as DNA: TGTGCCAGCAGTTTATGGTTTTTGAGACAAGAGACCCAGTACTTC. This codes for CASSLWFLRQETQYF.

This rearrangement joins TRBV11-2 to TRBJ2-7, with 9 bases identical to TRBD2. The CDR3 loop spans 18 amino acids. V lost 5 bases to trimming and J lost 2 bases; unmatched junction nucleotides: 16. Germline V gene lookup returns CDR1 SGHAT and CDR2 FQNNGV. This chain's CDR3 is CASSLPAQFIAGAYEQYF. The CDR3 DNA is TGTGCCAGCAGCCTCCCCGCTCAATTCATAGCGGGAGCCTACGAGCAGTACTTC. Supplemented by reference TRBV11-2 and TRBJ2-7, the full variable domain reads EAGVAQSPRYKIIEKRQSVAFWCNPISGHATLYWYQQILGQGPKLLIQFQNNGVVDDSQLPKDRFSAERLKGVDSTLKIQPAKLEDSAVYLCASSLPAQFIAGAYEQYFGPGTRLTVT.

This chain links TRBV27 with TRBJ1-2, with D unresolved. The CDR3 totals 15 residues. CDR1 and CDR2 from the germline V gene are MNHEY and SMNVEV (reference sequence). V gave up 5 bases and J gave up 4 bases, with 17 bases separating them. The CDR3 DNA sequence: TGTGCCAGCAGTCCGCGGGGAGGGCGAACCTATGGCTACACCTTC. It translates to CASSPRGGRTYGYTF.

The chain recombines TRBV5-6 with TRBJ2-1; 8 bases agree with TRBD1. Losses at the gene ends were 4 bases for V and 3 bases for J; bases not matched to a gene: 3. This CDR3 has 14 residues. Germline V gene lookup returns CDR1 SGHDT and CDR2 YYEEEE. CDR3 sequence: CASSRQGYYNEQFF. CDR3 nucleotide sequence: TGTGCCAGCAGCAGACAGGGGTACTACAATGAGCAGTTCTTC.

With regard to this clone: Other DNA sequences in the sample encode the same CDR3. The chain couples TRBV6-5 to TRBJ2-5; D is ambiguous. The CDR3 extends over 14 amino acids. Germline CDR1 and CDR2: MNHEY and SVGAGI. V was clipped by 0 bases and J by 5 bases, with 10 bases between them. The chain's CDR3 is CASSYSTGRETQYF. CDR3 sequence (DNA): TGTGCCAGCAGTTACTCGACGGGTAGGGAGACCCAGTACTTC.

This rearrangement joins TRBV5-1 to TRBJ2-3; 9 nucleotides align to TRBD2. The CDR3 has 20 amino acids. Germline V gene data show CDR1 as SGHRS and CDR2 as YFSETQ. With 5 bases clipped from V and 1 base from J, the junction kept 20 bases outside the gene matches. CDR3 loop: CASRRGRREGGVYGTDTQYF. The CDR3, as DNA: TGCGCCAGCAGACGCGGACGGCGGGAGGGCGGGGTGTATGGCACAGATACGCAGTATTTT.

The chain uses TRBV5-6 and TRBJ2-2, with D possibly called TRBD1 or TRBD2 (6 bases each). CDR3 length: 16 residues. The germline gives CDR1 SGHDT, CDR2 YYEEEE. Between the trimmed V and J ends, which lost 0 bases and 1 base, there was a span of 10 bases. CDR3 bases: TGTGCCAGCAGCTTGGCGGGGGCGGGGAACACCGGGGAGCTGTTTTTT. Amino acid sequence: CASSLAGAGNTGELFF.

The chain combines TRBV7-2 with TRBJ2-7; D remains ambiguous. The ends were cut back, 3 bases at V and 0 bases at J, with 6 bases in the middle. In germline, CDR1 is SGHTA, CDR2 FQGNSA. The CDR3 totals 13 residues. The CDR3 bases are TGTGCCAGCAGCTTTTTTCCCTCCTACGAGCAGTACTTC. It translates to CASSFFPSYEQYF. Combining the CDR3 with reference TRBV7-2 and TRBJ2-7 gives the whole variable domain GAGVSQSPSNKVTEKGKDVELRCDPISGHTALYWYRQSLGQGLEFLIYFQGNSAPDKSGLPSDRFSAERTGGSVSTLTIQRTQQEDSAVYLCASSFFPSYEQYFGPGTRLTVT.

The chain carries TRBV7-6 and TRBJ2-6, with D uncertain. The CDR3 runs 16 residues. Germline-derived CDR1 and CDR2 are SGHVS and FNYEAQ. V lost 1 base and J 3 bases, leaving 10 bases between the germline ends. CDR3 nucleotides: TGTGCCAGCAGCTTAGAGCTGTCTGGTGGGGCCAACGTCCTGACTTTC. Protein product: CASSLELSGGANVLTF.

The chain combines TRBV7-6 with TRBJ2-1, with 10 bases lining up with TRBD1. The CDR3 has 16 residues. V gave up 0 bases and J gave up 8 bases; unmatched junction bases: 7. Germline assignment: CDR1 SGHVS and CDR2 FNYEAQ. The CDR3 region has the DNA TGTGCCAGCAGCTTAGCATGGGCCGGGACAGGGGATGAGCAGTTCTTC. Its translation is CASSLAWAGTGDEQFF.

This chain uses TRBV5-1 with TRBJ1-2; unclear D gene. Germline loops: CDR1 SGHRS, CDR2 YFSETQ. The CDR3 is 16 residues long. The V end lost 3 bases, the J end lost 2 bases, and 17 bases lay between the germline ends. The CDR3 sequence is CASSYEPVGRNYGYTF. The CDR3 coding sequence is TGCGCCAGCAGCTACGAGCCGGTCGGCAGGAACTATGGCTACACCTTC.

The V and J genes are TRBV29-1 and TRBJ2-5; 8 bases align to TRBD1. CDR1 is SQVTM, CDR2 ANQGSEA, per germline. There are 13 residues in the CDR3. Trimming cost V 7 bases and J 2 bases; bases outside gene matches: 6. CDR3 DNA: TGCAGCGCCCGGACAGGGAGACAAGAGACCCAGTACTTC. Translating it yields CSARTGRQETQYF.

V and J are TRBV10-2 and TRBJ2-3; D is ambiguous. Trimming cost V 2 bases and J 0 bases, with 9 bases left between them. CDR1 is WSHSY, CDR2 SAAADI, per germline. CDR3 length: 15 residues. This chain's CDR3 is CASSERITSTDTQYF. DNA of the CDR3: TGCGCCAGCAGTGAGAGGATAACTAGCACAGATACGCAGTATTTT.

The CDR3, as DNA: TGTGCCAGCAGCGCCACCGGGACCCCCCACGAGCAGTACTTC. It translates to CASSATGTPHEQYF. This chain connects TRBV7-2 to TRBJ2-7; D may correspond to TRBD1 or TRBD2 (5 bases each). There are 14 residues in the CDR3. Germline V lookup: CDR1 SGHTA, CDR2 FQGNSA. The germline V and J ends were trimmed by 5 bases and 5 bases, with 16 bases remaining between them. Drawing the rest from reference TRBV7-2 and TRBJ2-7, the complete variable domain is GAGVSQSPSNKVTEKGKDVELRCDPISGHTALYWYRQSLGQGLEFLIYFQGNSAPDKSGLPSDRFSAERTGGSVSTLTIQRTQQEDSAVYLCASSATGTPHEQYFGPGTRLTVT.

Points on this clone: In the same sample, other DNA sequences code for this CDR3. This chain joins TRBV27 and TRBJ2-7, with D perhaps assigned TRBD1 or TRBD2 (7 bases each). The CDR3 is made up of 14 amino acids. Germline loops: CDR1 MNHEY, CDR2 SMNVEV (reference sequence). Trimming took 2 bases from V and 2 from J, leaving 10 bases between them. The CDR3 DNA is TGTGCCAGCAGTTTAGGGAGGGGGCCCTACGAGCAGTACTTC. Translating it yields CASSLGRGPYEQYF.

The genes are TRBV11-3 and TRBJ2-1, with 7 nucleotides matching TRBD2. The length of the CDR3 is 15 residues. V shed 1 base, J shed 4 bases, and the junction held 4 bases outside the gene matches. CDR1 is SGHNT, CDR2 YENEEA, per germline. DNA of the CDR3: TGTGCCAGCAGCTTAGGGAGCGGGACGTACAATGAGCAGTTCTTC. Amino acids: CASSLGSGTYNEQFF.

The rearrangement joins TRBV5-1 to TRBJ2-7, with TRBD2 matching 11 bases. CDR3 length equals 18 residues. With 0 bases clipped from V and 6 bases from J, the junction kept 14 bases outside the gene matches. Looked up from germline, CDR1 is SGHRS and CDR2 is YFSETQ. The CDR3 nucleotides are TGCGCCAGCAGCTTGGGCACAATACTAGCGGGAGCCTCTACCGAGCAGTACTTC. Amino acid sequence: CASSLGTILAGASTEQYF.

Concerning this clone itself: Other nucleotide sequences from this sample produce the same CDR3. The J gene is TRBJ2-3, the V gene TRBV7-9; D gene uncertain. The CDR3 is made up of 14 amino acids. The V end lost 4 bases, the J end lost 0 bases, and 8 bases lay between the germline ends. The germline gives CDR1 SEHNR, CDR2 FQNEAQ (reference sequence). This CDR3 reads CASSSWTSTDTQYF. For the CDR3, the DNA is TGTGCCAGCAGCTCATGGACGAGCACAGATACGCAGTATTTT.

J is TRBJ2-1 and V is TRBV14; D is perhaps TRBD2 (6 bases). The CDR3 consists of 17 residues. The V gene lost 1 base and the J gene lost 3 bases, with 16 bases spanning the gap. Per germline, CDR1 SGHDN and CDR2 FVKESK. CDR3 protein: CASSQGGGGKGYNEQFF. The CDR3 DNA is TGTGCCAGCAGCCAAGGGGGAGGCGGGAAAGGCTACAATGAGCAGTTCTTC. Looking up the rest from reference TRBV14 and TRBJ2-1 gives the full variable domain: EAGVTQFPSHSVIEKGQTVTLRCDPISGHDNLYWYRRVMGKEIKFLLHFVKESKQDESGMPNNRFLAERTGGTYSTLKVQPAELEDSGVYFCASSQGGGGKGYNEQFFGPGTRLTVL.

The chain uses TRBV28 and TRBJ2-7; TRBD1 is a possible D gene (6 bases). The germline CDR1 and CDR2 sequences are MDHEN and SYDVKM. The CDR3 is made up of 13 amino acids. Trimming left V 7 bases short and J 4 bases short, with 14 bases between. The CDR3 protein is CASNGYRAYEQYF. CDR3 DNA sequence: TGTGCCAGCAATGGCTACAGGGCGTACGAGCAGTACTTC.

V and J are TRBV9 and TRBJ2-1, with 7 bases fitting TRBD2. Trimming cost V 0 bases and J 4 bases; bases outside gene matches: 7. Germline V CDR1 and CDR2: SGDLS, YYNGEE. This CDR3 region has 16 residues. The CDR3 DNA is TGTGCCAGCAGCGTAGGCGGGCGGGAGTGGTACAATGAGCAGTTCTTC. It translates to CASSVGGREWYNEQFF.

The chain joins TRBV19 to TRBJ2-7; tentatively, D is TRBD2 (6 bases). The CDR3 is made up of 12 amino acids. With 7 bases removed from V and 5 bases from J, the gap between germline ends came to 12 bases. CDR1 is LNHDA and CDR2 is SQIVND in the germline V gene (reference sequence). The DNA of the CDR3 is TGTGCCAGTACTCCTGGGGGGAACGAGCAGTACTTC. Its translation is CASTPGGNEQYF.

The chain employs TRBV27 and TRBJ2-3, with TRBD2 matching 11 bases. CDR3 size: 15 residues. Germline V CDR1 and CDR2: MNHEY, SMNVEV (reference sequence). Trimming at V came to 6 bases and at J to 4 bases, leaving 6 bases not matched to a gene. This CDR3 is CASRVLAGAADTQYF. The CDR3 coding sequence is TGTGCCAGCAGGGTACTAGCGGGAGCTGCAGATACGCAGTATTTT.

The rearrangement joins TRBV19 to TRBJ2-6, with 11 bases identical to TRBD1. Germline CDR1 LNHDA, CDR2 SQIVND (reference sequence). This CDR3 spans 18 amino acids. The V and J ends lost 7 bases and 3 bases, in that order; junction bases with no gene match: 11. The CDR3 DNA reads as TGTGCCAGTACCTATATGGACAGGGGGCTAGGTGGGGCCAACGTCCTGACTTTC. This translates into CASTYMDRGLGGANVLTF.

The chain carries TRBV19 and TRBJ1-1, with unresolved D. The CDR3 runs to 13 residues. Per germline, CDR1 LNHDA and CDR2 SQIVND (reference sequence). Trimming took 3 bases from V and 3 from J, leaving 8 bases between them. The CDR3 is CASSIYGYTEAFF. Here the CDR3 DNA reads TGTGCCAGTAGTATTTACGGGTACACTGAAGCTTTCTTT.

The gene calls are TRBV6-6 and TRBJ2-1; D call uncertain. This CDR3 has 13 residues. Trimming pared 6 bases from V and 4 bases from J, leaving 10 bases between. Germline V gene lookup returns CDR1 MNHNY and CDR2 SVGAGI (reference sequence). CDR3 bases: TGTGCCAGCAGAACCAGCGAGTACAATGAGCAGTTCTTC. It translates to CASRTSEYNEQFF.

This chain uses TRBV7-2 with TRBJ1-1; tentative D call: TRBD1 (5 bases). The CDR3 spans 17 residues. Trimming took off 3 bases at V and 2 bases at J, with 19 bases between the two ends. The germline V gene has CDR1 SGHTA and CDR2 FQGNSA. As DNA, the CDR3 is TGTGCCAGCAGCTTCACGAGGGGTTATAGCATAAACACTGAAGCTTTCTTT. As protein: CASSFTRGYSINTEAFF.

The rearrangement links TRBV4-3 to TRBJ2-7; D is perhaps TRBD2 (5 bases). Germline values: CDR1 LGHNA, CDR2 YSLEER. V lost 0 bases and J 2 bases, leaving 11 bases between the germline ends. The CDR3 extends over 15 amino acids. The CDR3 sequence is CASSQDSSGAYEQYF. CDR3 bases: TGCGCCAGCAGCCAAGATTCCAGCGGAGCCTACGAGCAGTACTTC.

CDR3 in amino acids: CASSPTSRTYEQYF. CDR3 in DNA: TGTGCCAGCAGCCCGACTAGCCGTACCTACGAGCAGTACTTC. The chain combines TRBV27 with TRBJ2-7; 7 bases are shared with TRBD2. J gave up 2 bases and V 6 bases, and 7 bases lay outside the gene matches. CDR1 MNHEY and CDR2 SMNVEV come from the germline V gene (reference sequence). The CDR3 loop spans 14 amino acids.